The T cell receptor (beta chain) under discussion was sequenced for a study of response to subunit inactivated influenza vaccine. Study-wide results and caveats: Authors suggested seasonal influenza vaccinations each recruit few new T cells.

TCRdb itself ran the RT-PCR reads through MiXCR, one entry per CDR3 protein. The sample lists around 470,000 distinct CDR3 sequences; approximately 7.3% were seen once. About this clonotype itself: The antigen is not known.

CDR1 SGHVS and CDR2 FQNEAQ come from the germline V gene. The V gene lost 1 base and the J gene lost 4 bases, with 22 bases spanning the gap. CDR3 length equals 18 residues. This TCR was recovered from a man in his fifties or sixties who received an inactivated influenza vaccine. This sequence joins TRBV7-8 and TRBJ1-2; tentative D call: TRBD1 (6 bases). Sample: PBMCs from blood, taken roughly 24 months after vaccination. The CDR3 sequence: CASSLGPGTWGDGYGYTF. The CDR3 DNA follows: TGTGCCAGCAGCTTAGGGCCGGGGACATGGGGAGATGGCTATGGCTACACCTTC.